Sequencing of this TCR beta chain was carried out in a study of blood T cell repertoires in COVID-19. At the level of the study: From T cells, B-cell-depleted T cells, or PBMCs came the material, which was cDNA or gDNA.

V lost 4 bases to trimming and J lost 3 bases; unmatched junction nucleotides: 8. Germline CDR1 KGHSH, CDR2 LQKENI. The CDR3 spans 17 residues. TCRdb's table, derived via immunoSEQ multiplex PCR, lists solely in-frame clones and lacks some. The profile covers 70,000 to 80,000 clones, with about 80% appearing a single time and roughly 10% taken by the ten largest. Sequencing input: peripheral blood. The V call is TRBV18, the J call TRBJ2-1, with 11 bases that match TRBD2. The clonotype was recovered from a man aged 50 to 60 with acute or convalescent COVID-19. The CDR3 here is CASSRPGTSGLYNEQFF. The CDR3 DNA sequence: TGTGCCAGCTCACGTCCCGGGACTAGCGGACTCTACAATGAGCAGTTCTTC.